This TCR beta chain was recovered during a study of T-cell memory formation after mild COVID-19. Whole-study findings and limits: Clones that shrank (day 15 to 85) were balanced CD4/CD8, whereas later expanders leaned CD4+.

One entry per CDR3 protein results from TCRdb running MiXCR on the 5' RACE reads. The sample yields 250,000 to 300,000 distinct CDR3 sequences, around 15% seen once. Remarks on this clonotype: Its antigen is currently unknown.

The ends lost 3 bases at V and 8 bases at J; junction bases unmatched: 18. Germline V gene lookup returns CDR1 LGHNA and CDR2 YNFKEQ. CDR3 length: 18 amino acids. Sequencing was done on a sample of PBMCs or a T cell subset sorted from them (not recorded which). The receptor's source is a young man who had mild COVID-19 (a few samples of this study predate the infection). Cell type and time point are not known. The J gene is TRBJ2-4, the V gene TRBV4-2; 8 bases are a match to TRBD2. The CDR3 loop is CASSHRGGGRAGGYIQYF. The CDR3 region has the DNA TGTGCCAGCAGCCACCGAGGGGGTGGGCGCGCGGGGGGCTACATTCAGTACTTC.